One T cell receptor (beta chain) is described in this entry. Its antigen remains unknown. Donors comprised only Caucasian adults living in Nashville, Tennessee. The data stem from a study of shared clonotypes between healthy human individuals. Study context: Each donor contributed plates that comprised three CD4 naive, three CD4 memory, two CD8 naive and one CD8 memory. Points from the study as a whole: The researchers took only blood, and tissue repertoires probably look different.

This CDR3 has 16 residues. Germline CDR1 reads SGHVS; CDR2 reads FNYEAQ. Losses at the gene ends were 3 bases for V and 1 base for J; bases not matched to a gene: 4. Data came from immunoSEQ multiplex PCR; TCRdb stores just in-frame clones and leaves some out. The data show about a million clones, around 74% seen once. The gene calls are TRBV7-6 and TRBJ2-3; 10 bases line up with TRBD2. The receptor was derived from a man younger than 30 in good health. The specimen sequenced was memory CD4+ T cells sorted from blood. Sample subset: CD45RA-negative fraction. Written as DNA, the CDR3 is TGTGCCAGCAGCTTCGGTGGGACTAGCGGCACAGATACGCAGTATTTT. Translated: CASSFGGTSGTDTQYF.